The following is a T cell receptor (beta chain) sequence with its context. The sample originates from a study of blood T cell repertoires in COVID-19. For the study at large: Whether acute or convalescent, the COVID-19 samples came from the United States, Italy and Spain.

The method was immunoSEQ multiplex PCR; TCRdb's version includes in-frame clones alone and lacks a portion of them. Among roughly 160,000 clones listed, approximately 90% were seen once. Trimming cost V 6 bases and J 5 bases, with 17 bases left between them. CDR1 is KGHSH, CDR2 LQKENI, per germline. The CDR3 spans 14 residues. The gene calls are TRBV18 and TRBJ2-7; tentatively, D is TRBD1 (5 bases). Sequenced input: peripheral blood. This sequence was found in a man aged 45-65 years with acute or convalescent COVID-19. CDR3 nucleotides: TGTGCCAGCTCTTCAGGGTGGGATTTAAACGAGCAGTACGTC. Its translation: CASSSGWDLNEQYV.